A selection of T cell receptor beta chains follows, all from one sample in a study of blood T cell repertoires in COVID-19. Profiling relied on immunoSEQ multiplex PCR, and the TCRdb table lists in-frame clones only, not all of them. Among approximately 190,000 clones listed, 82% were seen once. Sequenced: peripheral blood. The receptors here all came from a woman aged 55-69 years with COVID-19, enrolled during active disease. The CDR3 runs from the conserved cysteine through the conserved F or W. D genes are given only for firm matches. Size tells how often a clone was seen (once, few, many) or the class of an expanded clone, and some rows leave it out.

j_gene: TRBJ1-5
v_gene: TRBV19
d_gene: -
abundance: -
CDR3aa: CASSSPSVQPQHF
CDR3nt: TGTGCCAGTAGTTCCCCGTCGGTCCAGCCCCAGCATTTT

j_gene: TRBJ2-1
v_gene: TRBV19
d_gene: -
abundance: many
CDR3aa: CATMVQHGGYNEQFF
CDR3nt: TGTGCCACCATGGTGCAACACGGGGGTTACAATGAGCAGTTCTTC

j_gene: TRBJ1-1
v_gene: TRBV5-1
d_gene: TRBD1
abundance: -
CDR3aa: CASSLGPGGSNTEAFF
CDR3nt: TGCGCCAGCAGCTTGGGCCCAGGGGGCTCGAACACTGAAGCTTTCTTT

j_gene: TRBJ1-1
v_gene: TRBV7-9
d_gene: -
abundance: -
CDR3aa: CASSPTGWNTEAFF
CDR3nt: TGTGCCAGCAGCCCTACAGGGTGGAACACTGAAGCTTTCTTT

j_gene: TRBJ2-7
v_gene: TRBV14
d_gene: -
abundance: few
CDR3aa: CASSQEMGATREQYF
CDR3nt: TGTGCCAGCAGCCAAGAAATGGGAGCCACAAGGGAGCAGTACTTC

j_gene: TRBJ2-1
v_gene: TRBV29-1
d_gene: TRBD2
abundance: -
CDR3aa: CSGGIAGSFNEQFF
CDR3nt: TGCAGCGGAGGTATAGCGGGGAGTTTCAATGAGCAGTTCTTC

j_gene: TRBJ1-2
v_gene: TRBV13
d_gene: TRBD1
abundance: -
CDR3aa: CASSLEGAQDYGYTF
CDR3nt: TGTGCCAGCAGCTTAGAGGGGGCGCAGGACTATGGCTACACCTTC

j_gene: TRBJ1-1
v_gene: TRBV7-9
d_gene: -
abundance: -
CDR3aa: CASSRDLTGTEAFF
CDR3nt: TGTGCCAGCAGCCGTGACCTCACAGGGACCGAAGCTTTCTTT

j_gene: TRBJ2-5
v_gene: TRBV29-1
d_gene: TRBD1
abundance: -
CDR3aa: CSVEDYGTAEVGTQYF
CDR3nt: TGCAGCGTTGAAGATTACGGGACAGCCGAGGTGGGGACCCAGTACTTC

j_gene: TRBJ1-1
v_gene: TRBV7-3
d_gene: -
abundance: -
CDR3aa: CASSSTRSTEAFF
CDR3nt: TGTGCCAGCAGCTCGACGAGGAGCACTGAAGCTTTCTTT

j_gene: TRBJ2-5
v_gene: TRBV29-1
d_gene: TRBD1
abundance: -
CDR3aa: CCTQGAGRETQYF
CDR3nt: TGCTGCACACAGGGGGCGGGGAGGGAGACCCAGTACTTC

j_gene: TRBJ2-1
v_gene: TRBV6-2/TRBV6-3
d_gene: TRBD2
abundance: -
CDR3aa: CASSSPRTSGGLYNEQFF
CDR3nt: TGTGCCAGCAGTTCCCCCCGGACTAGCGGGGGACTATACAATGAGCAGTTCTTC

j_gene: TRBJ2-7
v_gene: TRBV16
d_gene: -
abundance: -
CDR3aa: CASSQAKTTSRQYF
CDR3nt: TGTGCCAGCAGCCAGGCAAAAACTACGAGTCGACAGTACTTC

j_gene: TRBJ2-1
v_gene: TRBV6-5
d_gene: TRBD1
abundance: once
CDR3aa: CASRHRGGSHNEQFF
CDR3nt: TGTGCCAGCAGGCACAGGGGTGGGAGTCACAATGAGCAGTTCTTC

j_gene: TRBJ2-2
v_gene: TRBV10-2
d_gene: TRBD2
abundance: few
CDR3aa: CASSESKRGDTGELFF
CDR3nt: TGCGCCAGCAGTGAGTCTAAGCGGGGGGACACCGGGGAGCTGTTTTTT

j_gene: TRBJ2-5
v_gene: TRBV5-1
d_gene: -
abundance: -
CDR3aa: CASSLVGSAQYF
CDR3nt: TGCGCCAGCAGCTTGGTCGGGAGCGCCCAGTACTTC

j_gene: TRBJ1-5
v_gene: TRBV28
d_gene: -
abundance: -
CDR3aa: CASSRSYNQPQHF
CDR3nt: TGTGCCAGCAGTCGGTCTTATAATCAGCCCCAGCATTTT

j_gene: TRBJ1-5
v_gene: TRBV10-2
d_gene: -
abundance: -
CDR3aa: CATRPGQGINQPQHF
CDR3nt: TGCGCCACACGGCCAGGGCAGGGGATCAATCAGCCCCAGCATTTT

j_gene: TRBJ1-5
v_gene: TRBV2
d_gene: TRBD1
abundance: once
CDR3aa: CASRPDRGPSNQPQHF
CDR3nt: TGTGCCAGCAGGCCCGACAGGGGACCTAGCAATCAGCCCCAGCATTTT

j_gene: TRBJ2-4
v_gene: TRBV21-1
d_gene: -
abundance: -
CDR3aa: CASSKGRKNIQYF
CDR3nt: TGTGCCAGCAGCAAAGGTCGCAAAAACATTCAGTACTTC

j_gene: TRBJ2-1
v_gene: TRBV5-1
d_gene: -
abundance: -
CDR3aa: CASSFPARGSYNEQFF
CDR3nt: TGCGCCAGCAGCTTCCCTGCCCGGGGGTCCTACAATGAGCAGTTCTTC

j_gene: TRBJ1-2
v_gene: TRBV7-8
d_gene: -
abundance: -
CDR3aa: CASSLLGGTNYGYTF
CDR3nt: TGTGCCAGCAGCTTACTAGGAGGTACTAACTATGGCTACACCTTC

j_gene: TRBJ1-4
v_gene: TRBV7-2
d_gene: TRBD1
abundance: -
CDR3aa: CASSTWGQGREKLFF
CDR3nt: TGTGCCAGCAGCACCTGGGGACAGGGTCGTGAAAAACTGTTTTTT

j_gene: TRBJ2-3
v_gene: TRBV28
d_gene: TRBD2
abundance: few
CDR3aa: CASSFPGGASDTQYF
CDR3nt: TGTGCCAGCAGTTTTCCGGGGGGGGCTTCAGATACGCAGTATTTT

j_gene: TRBJ2-3
v_gene: TRBV5-4
d_gene: -
abundance: few
CDR3aa: CASSNPGHSTDTQYF
CDR3nt: TGTGCCAGCAGCAACCCGGGACACAGCACAGATACGCAGTATTTT

j_gene: TRBJ2-5
v_gene: TRBV7-9
d_gene: -
abundance: -
CDR3aa: CASSVTGPETQYF
CDR3nt: TGTGCCAGCAGCGTAACAGGGCCGGAGACCCAGTACTTC

j_gene: TRBJ1-1
v_gene: TRBV5-5
d_gene: TRBD1
abundance: -
CDR3aa: CASSLPDRGTEAFF
CDR3nt: TGTGCCAGCAGCCTACCCGACAGGGGGACTGAAGCTTTCTTT

j_gene: TRBJ2-3
v_gene: TRBV21-1
d_gene: -
abundance: -
CDR3aa: CASSIWREIGPDTQYF
CDR3nt: TGTGCCAGCAGCATTTGGCGGGAGATCGGCCCAGATACGCAGTATTTT

j_gene: TRBJ1-4
v_gene: TRBV28
d_gene: -
abundance: -
CDR3aa: CASSPLGGRLGEKLFF
CDR3nt: TGTGCCAGCAGTCCCTTGGGGGGGAGGCTGGGTGAAAAACTGTTTTTT

j_gene: TRBJ1-1
v_gene: TRBV4-1
d_gene: -
abundance: -
CDR3aa: CASSQGEGARTEAFF
CDR3nt: TGCGCCAGCAGCCAAGGTGAAGGGGCGCGAACTGAAGCTTTCTTT

j_gene: TRBJ2-3
v_gene: TRBV19
d_gene: TRBD2
abundance: -
CDR3aa: CASSIQTSGNIDTQYF
CDR3nt: TGTGCCAGTAGTATTCAGACTAGCGGGAATATAGATACGCAGTATTTT

j_gene: TRBJ1-5
v_gene: TRBV5-4
d_gene: TRBD1
abundance: few
CDR3aa: CASSLMGQGNNQPQHF
CDR3nt: TGTGCCAGCAGCTTAATGGGACAGGGTAACAATCAGCCCCAGCATTTT